These T cell receptor beta chains were read from a single sample in a study of blood T cells in healthy people across ages. Each CDR3 protein is one row after TCRdb ran MiXCR on the 5' RACE reads. The sample contains roughly 680,000 distinct CDR3 sequences, 20% to 25% of which appear only once. The sequencing input was blood. The receptors stem from a man aged 70-80 years in good health. Each CDR3 is given with its conserved first and last residue. D genes are given only for firm matches. Expanded clones get a size class; other rows say once, few or many, or leave the size out.

TRBD1	few	TRBJ2-7	TRBV28	CASSPQDRPYEQYF	TGTGCCAGCAGCCCCCAGGACAGGCCCTACGAGCAGTACTTC
-	-	TRBJ2-1	TRBV19	CASSIRRLFNEQFF	TGTGCCAGTAGTATACGGCGGCTATTCAATGAGCAGTTCTTC
TRBD2	few	TRBJ2-7	TRBV4-2	CASSPTSGSYAQYF	TGTGCCAGCAGCCCAACTAGCGGGAGCTACGCGCAGTACTTC
-	-	TRBJ2-1	TRBV19	CASSTQSYNEQFF	TGTGCCAGTAGCACTCAGAGCTACAATGAGCAGTTCTTC
-	few	TRBJ1-5	TRBV29-1	CSVAFGVSNQPQHF	TGCAGCGTTGCGTTCGGGGTTAGCAATCAGCCCCAGCATTTT
-	few	TRBJ1-2	TRBV29-1	CSVRGGGGYTF	TGCAGCGTTAGAGGGGGTGGAGGCTACACCTTC
-	-	TRBJ2-5	TRBV10-3	CAISVSTEQETQYF	TGTGCCATCAGCGTCTCGACAGAACAAGAGACCCAGTACTTC
-	-	TRBJ1-4	TRBV3-1	CASSQASYNEKLFF	TGTGCCAGCAGCCAAGCCAGTTATAATGAAAAACTGTTTTTT
TRBD2	few	TRBJ2-1	TRBV7-3	CASSFDGTSGGNEQFF	TGTGCCAGCAGCTTCGACGGGACTAGCGGGGGGAATGAGCAGTTCTTC
TRBD1	few	TRBJ2-6	TRBV7-9	CASSYRGPGANVLTF	TGTGCCAGCAGCTACAGGGGGCCTGGGGCCAACGTCCTGACTTTC
TRBD2	few	TRBJ2-5	TRBV20-1	CSASGTSGRETQYF	TGCAGTGCAAGCGGGACTAGCGGGAGAGAGACCCAGTACTTC
-	-	TRBJ2-7	TRBV6-5	CASSYSKVDVYEQYF	TGTGCCAGCAGTTACTCGAAGGTGGACGTGTACGAGCAGTACTTC
-	-	TRBJ2-5	TRBV20-1	CSAIRGDEQYF	TGCAGTGCCATAAGGGGGGATGAGCAGTACTTC
-	many	TRBJ2-5	TRBV4-3	CASSQDLYQETQYF	TGCGCCAGCAGCCAAGACCTCTACCAAGAGACCCAGTACTTC
TRBD2	few	TRBJ2-3	TRBV6-2/TRBV6-3	CASRPGLAGGSTDTQYF	TGTGCCAGCAGGCCTGGACTAGCGGGGGGGAGCACAGATACGCAGTATTTT
-	-	TRBJ2-5	TRBV20-1	CSARQNLEETQYF	TGCAGTGCTAGACAGAATCTGGAAGAGACCCAGTACTTC
TRBD1	-	TRBJ1-4	TRBV3-1	CASSQGTELNEKLFF	TGTGCCAGCAGCCAGGGGACAGAACTAAATGAAAAACTGTTTTTT
-	-	TRBJ1-1	TRBV15	CATSRRGLDTEAFF	TGTGCCACCAGCAGACGGGGGCTGGACACTGAAGCTTTCTTT
TRBD2	-	TRBJ2-1	TRBV15	CATSRDSLAGDYNEQFF	TGTGCCACCAGCAGAGATTCCCTAGCGGGGGATTACAATGAGCAGTTCTTC
-	-	TRBJ1-4	TRBV4-1	CASSQGVANEKLFF	TGCGCCAGCAGCCAAGGCGTAGCTAATGAAAAACTGTTTTTT
TRBD2	-	TRBJ2-5	TRBV29-1	CSVTGTSPGETQYF	TGCAGCGTTACAGGGACTAGTCCTGGAGAGACCCAGTACTTC
-	-	TRBJ2-1	TRBV29-1	CSVAPGSYNEQFF	TGCAGCGTTGCTCCGGGTTCCTACAATGAGCAGTTCTTC
-	-	TRBJ1-5	TRBV20-1	CSASRTNSNQPQHF	TGCAGTGCTAGCCGTACCAATAGCAATCAGCCCCAGCATTTT
-	-	TRBJ1-2	TRBV15	CATSTRDVGYTF	TGTGCCACCAGTACAAGAGACGTGGGCTACACCTTC
-	-	TRBJ2-1	TRBV20-1	CSAPPSVNEQFF	TGCAGTGCCCCCCCAAGCGTCAATGAGCAGTTCTTC
TRBD2	-	TRBJ2-5	TRBV12-3/TRBV12-4	CASSLALRLAGGEETQYF	TGTGCCAGCAGTTTAGCGCTAAGACTAGCGGGAGGAGAGGAGACCCAGTACTTC
-	many	TRBJ2-4	TRBV6-2/TRBV6-3	CASSYSRTVAKNIQYF	TGTGCCAGCAGTTACTCGAGGACAGTAGCCAAAAACATTCAGTACTTC
TRBD2	few	TRBJ2-1	TRBV5-1	CASSLGGLENEQFF	TGCGCCAGCAGCTTGGGGGGACTAGAAAATGAGCAGTTCTTC
TRBD1	few	TRBJ2-7	TRBV5-6	CASSYDRVVGEQYF	TGTGCCAGCAGCTACGACAGGGTAGTCGGCGAGCAGTACTTC
TRBD2	-	TRBJ2-1	TRBV7-3	CASSPVAGEGNEQFF	TGTGCCAGCAGCCCCGTAGCGGGAGAAGGGAATGAGCAGTTCTTC
-	few	TRBJ1-3	TRBV7-9	CASSLRGNGGNTIYF	TGTGCCAGCAGCTTAAGGGGGAACGGTGGAAACACCATATATTTT